The clone carrying this T cell receptor beta chain was seen a few times. Its specificity is not known. The data were taken from a study of cytomegalovirus exposure and HLA in healthy donors. This PCR relied on a set of 60 Vbeta primers and 13 Jbeta primers. TCRdb's copy holds only in-frame clones and misses some; the assay was immunoSEQ multiplex PCR. The table has 150,000 to 200,000 clones, about 77% seen once; the top ten hold roughly 9.3%. In germline, CDR1 is SGHRS, CDR2 YFSETQ. The CDR3 totals 16 residues. Unmatched junction bases numbered 5, after V lost 4 bases and J lost 2 bases. Findings and caveats of the study: Over 15,000 TCR beta sequences were associated with HLA alleles at 0.05 false discovery rate in a later analysis.

The rearrangement uses TRBV5-1 and TRBJ2-5; 13 bases align to TRBD2. The TCR originated in a young man in good health and CMV-seropositive. Input material: PBMCs. The CDR3 region is CASSTGLAGAQETQYF. CDR3 nucleotide sequence: TGCGCCAGCAGCACTGGACTAGCGGGAGCTCAAGAGACCCAGTACTTC.